The 3 T cell receptor beta chains below all came from one sample that was sequenced in a study of control samples from healthy donors and cancer patients. Repertoires were generated with immunoSEQ multiplex PCR, while TCRdb's copy carries only in-frame clones and drops some. The repertoire has 130,000 or so clones, roughly nine tenths of them found once; the top ten carry approximately 6.8%. The sample was blood. These receptors were collected from a man aged 18 to 30 in good health.

This clone was observed a handful of times. J is TRBJ1-1 and V is TRBV3-1 (or the pseudogene TRBV3-2); D perhaps matches TRBD1 (6 bases). The CDR3 totals 14 residues. The germline gives CDR1 LGHDT, CDR2 YNNKEL (reference sequence). Trimming took off 3 bases at V and 10 bases at J, with 18 bases between the two ends. The CDR3 sequence is CASSHQGSHGGAFF. The CDR3 DNA follows: TGTGCCAGCAGCCACCAGGGGTCCCACGGTGGAGCTTTCTTT.

This chain joins TRBV6-5 and TRBJ1-1, with TRBD1 matching over 8 bases. Germline values: CDR1 MNHEY, CDR2 SVGAGI. Trimming took 6 bases from V and 1 from J; bases not matched to a gene: 7. The CDR3 extends over 15 amino acids. CDR3 in amino acids: CASSIPGTGNTEAFF. DNA for the CDR3: TGTGCCAGCAGCATACCCGGGACAGGGAACACTGAAGCTTTCTTT.

This chain joins TRBV3-1 (or the pseudogene TRBV3-2) and TRBJ2-7, with D possibly matching TRBD2 (7 bases). CDR3 length: 16 amino acids. V lost 2 bases and J lost 0, with 14 bases in between. Germline values: CDR1 LGHDT, CDR2 YNNKEL (reference sequence). The CDR3 coding sequence is TGTGCCAGCAGCCAATTCCGGGGGGCAAGCTCCTACGAGCAGTACTTC. Translating gives CASSQFRGASSYEQYF.